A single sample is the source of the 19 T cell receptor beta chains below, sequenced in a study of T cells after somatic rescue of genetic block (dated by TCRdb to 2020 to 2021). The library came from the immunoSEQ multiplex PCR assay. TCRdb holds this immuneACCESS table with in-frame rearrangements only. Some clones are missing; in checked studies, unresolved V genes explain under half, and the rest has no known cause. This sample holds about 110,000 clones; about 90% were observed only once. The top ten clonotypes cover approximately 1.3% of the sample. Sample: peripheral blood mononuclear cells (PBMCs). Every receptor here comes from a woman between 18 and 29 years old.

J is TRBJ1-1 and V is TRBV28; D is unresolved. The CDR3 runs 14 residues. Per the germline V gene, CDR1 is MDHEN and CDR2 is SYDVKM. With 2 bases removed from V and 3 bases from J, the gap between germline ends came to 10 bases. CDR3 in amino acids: CASSLPRFDTEAFF. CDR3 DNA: TGTGCCAGCAGTTTACCCCGCTTCGACACTGAAGCTTTCTTT. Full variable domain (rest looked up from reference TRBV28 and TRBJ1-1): DVKVTQSSRYLVKRTGEKVFLECVQDMDHENMFWYRQDPGLGLRLIYFSYDVKMKEKGDIPEGYSVSREKKERFSLILESASTNQTSMYLCASSLPRFDTEAFFGQGTRLTVV.

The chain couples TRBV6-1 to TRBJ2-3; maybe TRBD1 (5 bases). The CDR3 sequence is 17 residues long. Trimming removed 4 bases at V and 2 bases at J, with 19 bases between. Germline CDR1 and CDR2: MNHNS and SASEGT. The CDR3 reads CASSARPLQVDTDTQYF. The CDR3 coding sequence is TGTGCCAGCAGTGCCCGACCCCTACAGGTTGACACAGATACGCAGTATTTT.

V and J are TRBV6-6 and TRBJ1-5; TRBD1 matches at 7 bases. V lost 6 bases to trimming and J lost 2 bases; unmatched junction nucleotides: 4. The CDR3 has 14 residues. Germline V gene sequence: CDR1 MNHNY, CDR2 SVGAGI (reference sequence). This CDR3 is CASRPQGGNQPQHF. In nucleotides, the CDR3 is TGTGCCAGCAGGCCCCAGGGGGGCAATCAGCCCCAGCATTTT.

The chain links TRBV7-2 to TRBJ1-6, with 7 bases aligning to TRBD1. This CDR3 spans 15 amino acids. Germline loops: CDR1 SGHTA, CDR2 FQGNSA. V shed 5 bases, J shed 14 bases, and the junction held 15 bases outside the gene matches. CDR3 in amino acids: CASSLPGTADETLHF. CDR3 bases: TGTGCCAGCAGCCTACCTGGGACAGCCGATGAGACCCTCCACTTT.

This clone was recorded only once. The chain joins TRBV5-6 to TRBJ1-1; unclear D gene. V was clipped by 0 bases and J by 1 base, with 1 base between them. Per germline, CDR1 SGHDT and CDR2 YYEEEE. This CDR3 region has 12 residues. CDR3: CASSLANTEAFF. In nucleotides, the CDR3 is TGTGCCAGCAGCTTGGCGAACACTGAAGCTTTCTTT. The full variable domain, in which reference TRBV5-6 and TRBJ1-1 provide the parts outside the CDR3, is DAGVTQSPTHLIKTRGQQVTLRCSPKSGHDTVSWYQQALGQGPQFIFQYYEEEERQRGNFPDRFSGHQFPNYSSELNVNALLLGDSALYLCASSLANTEAFFGQGTRLTVV.

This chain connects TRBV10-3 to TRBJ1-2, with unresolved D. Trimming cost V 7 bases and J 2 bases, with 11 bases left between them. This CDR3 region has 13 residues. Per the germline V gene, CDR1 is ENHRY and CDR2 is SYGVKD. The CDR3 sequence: CAITGPRNYGYTF. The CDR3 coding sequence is TGTGCCATCACCGGACCGAGAAACTATGGCTACACCTTC.

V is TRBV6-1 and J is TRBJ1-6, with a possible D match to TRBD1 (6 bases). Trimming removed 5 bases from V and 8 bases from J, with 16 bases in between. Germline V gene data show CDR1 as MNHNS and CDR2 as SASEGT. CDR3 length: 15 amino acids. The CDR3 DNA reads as TGTGCCAGCAGTCCTAAAACAGGGATGGATTCACCCCTCCACTTT. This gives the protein CASSPKTGMDSPLHF.

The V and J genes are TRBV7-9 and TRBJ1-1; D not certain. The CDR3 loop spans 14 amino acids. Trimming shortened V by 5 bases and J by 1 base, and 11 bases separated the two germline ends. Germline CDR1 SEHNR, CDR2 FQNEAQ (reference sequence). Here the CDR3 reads CASSRGRENTEAFF. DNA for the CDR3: TGTGCCAGCAGCCGCGGGAGGGAGAACACTGAAGCTTTCTTT.

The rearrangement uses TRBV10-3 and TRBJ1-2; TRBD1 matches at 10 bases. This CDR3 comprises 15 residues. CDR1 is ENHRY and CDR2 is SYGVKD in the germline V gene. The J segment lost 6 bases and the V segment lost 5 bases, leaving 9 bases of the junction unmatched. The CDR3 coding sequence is TGTGCCATCAGTTCGGGACAGGGGCCTCAGAATGGCTACACCTTC. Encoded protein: CAISSGQGPQNGYTF.

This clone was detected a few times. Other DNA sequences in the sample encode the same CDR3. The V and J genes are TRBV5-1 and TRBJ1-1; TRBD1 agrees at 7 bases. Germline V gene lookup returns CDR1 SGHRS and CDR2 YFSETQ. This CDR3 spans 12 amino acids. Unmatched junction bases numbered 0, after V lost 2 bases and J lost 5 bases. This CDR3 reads CASSFRGTEAFF. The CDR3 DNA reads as TGCGCCAGCAGCTTCAGGGGGACTGAAGCTTTCTTT.

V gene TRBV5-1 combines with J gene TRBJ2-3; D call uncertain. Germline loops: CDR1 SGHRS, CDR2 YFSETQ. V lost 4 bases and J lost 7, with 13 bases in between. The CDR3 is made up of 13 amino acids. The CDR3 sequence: CASSPGSPNTQYF. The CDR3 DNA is TGCGCCAGCAGCCCCGGATCCCCAAATACGCAGTATTTT.

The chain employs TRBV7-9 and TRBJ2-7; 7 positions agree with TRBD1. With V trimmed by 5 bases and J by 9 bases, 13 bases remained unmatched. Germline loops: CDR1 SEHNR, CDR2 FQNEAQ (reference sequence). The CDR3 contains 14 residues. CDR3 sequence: CASSHTGTVFVQYF. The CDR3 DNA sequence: TGTGCCAGCAGCCATACCGGGACAGTTTTTGTGCAGTACTTC. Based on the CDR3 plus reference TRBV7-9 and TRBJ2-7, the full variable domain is DTGVSQNPRHKITKRGQNVTFRCDPISEHNRLYWYRQTLGQGPEFLTYFQNEAQLEKSRLLSDRFSAERPKGSFSTLEIQRTEQGDSAMYLCASSHTGTVFVQYFGPGTRLTVT.

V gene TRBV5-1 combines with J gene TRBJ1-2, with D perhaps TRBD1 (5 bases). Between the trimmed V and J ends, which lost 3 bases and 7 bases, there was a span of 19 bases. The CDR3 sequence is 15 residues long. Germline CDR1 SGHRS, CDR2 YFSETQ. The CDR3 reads CASSYGTSSGGGYTF. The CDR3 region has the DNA TGCGCCAGCAGCTACGGGACGTCCAGCGGGGGTGGCTACACCTTC.

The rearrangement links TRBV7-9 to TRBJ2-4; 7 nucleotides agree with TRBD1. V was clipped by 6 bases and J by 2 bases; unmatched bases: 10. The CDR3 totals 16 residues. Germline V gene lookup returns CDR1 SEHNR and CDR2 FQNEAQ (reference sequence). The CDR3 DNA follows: TGTGCCAGCAGTCCCGCCACAGGGGTATCCAAAAACATTCAGTACTTC. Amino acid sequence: CASSPATGVSKNIQYF.

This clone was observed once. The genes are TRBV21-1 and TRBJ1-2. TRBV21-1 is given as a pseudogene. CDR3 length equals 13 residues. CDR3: CASSNHRGPWDTF. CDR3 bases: TGTGCCAGCAGCAACCACCGGGGGCCATGGGACACCTTC.

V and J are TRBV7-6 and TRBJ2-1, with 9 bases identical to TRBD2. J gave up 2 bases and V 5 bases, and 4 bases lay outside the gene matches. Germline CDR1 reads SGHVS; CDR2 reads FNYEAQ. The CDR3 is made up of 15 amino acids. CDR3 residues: CASSHAGGPYNEQFF. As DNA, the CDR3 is TGTGCCAGCAGCCATGCGGGGGGGCCCTACAATGAGCAGTTCTTC.

The CDR3 region has the DNA TGTGCCAGCAGCGTAGTTGGGGGAGGAGATACGCAGTATTTT. Translated, it gives CASSVVGGGDTQYF. This chain links TRBV9 with TRBJ2-3, with D possibly matching TRBD2 (6 bases). The CDR3 length is 14 residues. Deletions cut 0 bases from V and 5 bases from J, with 10 bases between. From germline, CDR1 is SGDLS and CDR2 YYNGEE. Full variable domain (remainder filled in from reference TRBV9 and TRBJ2-3): DSGVTQTPKHLITATGQRVTLRCSPRSGDLSVYWYQQSLDQGLQFLIQYYNGEERAKGNILERFSAQQFPDLHSELNLSSLELGDSALYFCASSVVGGGDTQYFGPGTRLTVL.

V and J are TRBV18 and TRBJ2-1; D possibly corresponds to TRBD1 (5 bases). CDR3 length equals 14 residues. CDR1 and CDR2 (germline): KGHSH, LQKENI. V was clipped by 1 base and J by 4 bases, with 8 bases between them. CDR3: CASSPRAGYNEQFF. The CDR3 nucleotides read TGTGCCAGCTCACCACGCGCAGGGTACAATGAGCAGTTCTTC.

The CDR3 DNA reads as TGTGCCTGGAGTCCCCTCAGCGGGGGGGCCGCCGAGACCCAGTACTTC. It translates to CAWSPLSGGAAETQYF. The rearrangement uses TRBV30 and TRBJ2-5; the match to TRBD2 covers 10 bases. The V segment lost 2 bases and the J segment 5 bases; nucleotides outside the gene matches: 11. The V gene's germline CDR1 is GTSNPN and CDR2 SVGIG (reference sequence). This CDR3 comprises 16 residues.